These T cell receptor beta chains were read from a single sample in a study of T cell repertoires in cytomegalovirus infection. No antigen is known for these receptors. TCRdb itself ran the reads through MiXCR, one entry per CDR3 protein. The sample shows roughly 500,000 distinct CDR3 sequences, 30% to 40% of them seen only once. This specimen consisted of cultured PBMCs, obtained from culture after CMV antigen stimulation. Every receptor here comes from a human donor in good health (CMV status not recorded). Some clones in this sample may be carry-over from other donors' samples. CDR3s include the opening cysteine and the closing phenylalanine or tryptophan. Fields, in order: clone size, D gene, J gene, V gene, CDR3 protein, CDR3 DNA. A D gene is named only where the DNA matches it firmly. A clone size is listed for some rows: how often the clone was seen (once, few, many), or a class if it is expanded.

many	.	TRBJ2-3	TRBV20-1	CSASPSAADTQYF	TGCAGTGCTAGTCCATCGGCAGCAGATACGCAGTATTTT
few	.	TRBJ1-3	TRBV20-1	CSARDTQTAPGNTIYF	TGCAGTGCTAGAGATACGCAGACGGCCCCTGGAAACACCATATATTTT
few	TRBD1	TRBJ2-3	TRBV7-2	CASSPKTGGGGGTDTQYF	TGTGCCAGCAGCCCGAAGACAGGGGGCGGGGGAGGGACAGATACGCAGTATTTT
few	TRBD2	TRBJ2-7	TRBV12-3/TRBV12-4	CASKHSGSSYEQYF	TGTGCCAGCAAACATAGCGGGAGCTCCTACGAGCAGTACTTC
few	TRBD2	TRBJ2-1	TRBV28	CASNRLAGGGNEQFF	TGTGCCAGCAACCGTCTAGCGGGGGGAGGCAATGAGCAGTTCTTC
.	TRBD1	TRBJ1-1	TRBV7-9	CASRFGQGITEAFF	TGTGCCAGCAGATTCGGACAGGGGATCACTGAAGCTTTCTTT
.	.	TRBJ2-7	TRBV20-1	CSAPEGKGSYEQYF	TGCAGTGCTCCCGAGGGGAAGGGCAGCTACGAGCAGTACTTC
.	.	TRBJ2-7	TRBV27	CASSLARAYEQYF	TGTGCCAGCAGTTTAGCGAGGGCTTACGAGCAGTACTTC
.	.	TRBJ2-3	TRBV28	CASKSRENKVTDTQYF	TGTGCCAGCAAAAGTCGGGAGAATAAGGTCACAGATACGCAGTATTTT
few	TRBD2	TRBJ2-3	TRBV4-2	CASSQARGSGRSTDTQYF	TGTGCCAGCAGCCAAGCGAGGGGTAGCGGGAGATCCACAGATACGCAGTATTTT
.	.	TRBJ1-6	TRBV19	CASSIEIDNSPLHF	TGTGCCAGTAGTATAGAGATTGATAATTCACCCCTCCACTTT